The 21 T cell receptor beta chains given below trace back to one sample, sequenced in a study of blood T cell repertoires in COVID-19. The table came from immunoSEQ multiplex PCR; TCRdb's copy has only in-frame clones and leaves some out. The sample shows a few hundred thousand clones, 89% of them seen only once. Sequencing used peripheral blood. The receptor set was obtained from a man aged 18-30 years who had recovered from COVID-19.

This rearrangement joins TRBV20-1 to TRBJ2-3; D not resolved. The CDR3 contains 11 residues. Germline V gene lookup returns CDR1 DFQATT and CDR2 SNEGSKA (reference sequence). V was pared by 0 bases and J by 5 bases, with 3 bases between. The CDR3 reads CSARERDTQYF. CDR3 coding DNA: TGCAGTGCTAGAGAGAGAGATACGCAGTATTTT.

DNA of the CDR3: TGTGCCAGTAGTCCCTCGGACTATTACACCGGGGAGCTGTTTTTT. It encodes CASSPSDYYTGELFF. The chain combines TRBV19 with TRBJ2-2, with a possible D match to TRBD2 (6 bases). The CDR3 is made up of 15 amino acids. Trimming stripped 5 bases from V and 3 bases from J, with 13 bases between. Germline V gene data show CDR1 as LNHDA and CDR2 as SQIVND (reference sequence).

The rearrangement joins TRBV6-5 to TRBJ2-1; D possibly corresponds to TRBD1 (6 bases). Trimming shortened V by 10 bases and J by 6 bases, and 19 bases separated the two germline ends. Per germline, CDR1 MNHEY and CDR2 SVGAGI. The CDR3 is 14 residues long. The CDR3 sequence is CANSFSGVGNEQFF. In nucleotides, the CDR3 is TGTGCCAACTCTTTCTCAGGGGTCGGCAATGAGCAGTTCTTC.

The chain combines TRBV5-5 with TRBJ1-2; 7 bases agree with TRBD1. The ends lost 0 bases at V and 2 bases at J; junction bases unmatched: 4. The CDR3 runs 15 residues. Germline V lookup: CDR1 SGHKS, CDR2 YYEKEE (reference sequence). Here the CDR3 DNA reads TGTGCCAGCAGCTTGGGTGGGACAGTGAACTATGGCTACACCTTC. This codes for CASSLGGTVNYGYTF.

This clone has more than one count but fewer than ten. The DNA for the CDR3 is TGTGCCAGCAGTCCAATGGCTTCCTACTCGCGGCTCGGCTACACCTTC. Protein: CASSPMASYSRLGYTF. This chain uses TRBV7-9 with TRBJ1-2; D ambiguous. Germline CDR1 reads SEHNR; CDR2 reads FQNEAQ (reference sequence). There are 16 residues in the CDR3. V gave up 6 bases and J gave up 8 bases, with 25 bases separating them.

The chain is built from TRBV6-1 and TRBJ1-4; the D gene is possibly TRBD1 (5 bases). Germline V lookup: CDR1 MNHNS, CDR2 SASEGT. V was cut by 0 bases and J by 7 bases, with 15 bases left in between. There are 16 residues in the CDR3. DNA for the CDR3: TGTGCCAGCAGTGAAGCGATTCGGGGGTTAGCTGAAAAACTGTTTTTT. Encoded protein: CASSEAIRGLAEKLFF.

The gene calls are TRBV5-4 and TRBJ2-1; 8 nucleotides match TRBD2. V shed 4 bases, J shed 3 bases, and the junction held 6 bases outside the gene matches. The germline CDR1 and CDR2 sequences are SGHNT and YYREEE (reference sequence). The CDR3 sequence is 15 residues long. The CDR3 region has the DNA TGTGCCAGCAGCCCACCGGGGGGGCTCTACAATGAGCAGTTCTTC. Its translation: CASSPPGGLYNEQFF.

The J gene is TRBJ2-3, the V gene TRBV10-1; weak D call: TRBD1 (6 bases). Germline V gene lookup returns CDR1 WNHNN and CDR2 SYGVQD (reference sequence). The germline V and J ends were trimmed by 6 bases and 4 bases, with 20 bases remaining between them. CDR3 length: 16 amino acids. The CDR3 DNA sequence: TGCGCCAGCAGCCAAATCAGGGGTGATGATGCAGATACGCAGTATTTT. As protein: CASSQIRGDDADTQYF.

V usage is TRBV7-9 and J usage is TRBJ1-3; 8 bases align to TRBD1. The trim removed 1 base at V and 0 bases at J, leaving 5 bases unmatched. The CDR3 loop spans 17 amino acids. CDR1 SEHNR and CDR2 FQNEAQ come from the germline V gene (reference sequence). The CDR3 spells CASSLGVTGVSGNTIYF. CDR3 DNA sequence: TGTGCCAGCAGCTTAGGTGTGACAGGGGTCTCTGGAAACACCATATATTTT.

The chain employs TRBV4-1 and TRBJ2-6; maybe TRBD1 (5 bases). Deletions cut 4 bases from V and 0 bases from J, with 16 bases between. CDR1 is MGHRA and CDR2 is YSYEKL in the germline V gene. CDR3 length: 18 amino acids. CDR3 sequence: CASSRTAARDSGANVLTF. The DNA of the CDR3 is TGCGCCAGCAGCCGCACTGCTGCCAGGGACTCTGGGGCCAACGTCCTGACTTTC.

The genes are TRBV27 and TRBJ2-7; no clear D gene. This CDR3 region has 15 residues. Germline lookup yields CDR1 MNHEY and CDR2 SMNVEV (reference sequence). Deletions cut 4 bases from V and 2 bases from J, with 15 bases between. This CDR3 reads CASSSRPSGPYEQYF. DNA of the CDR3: TGTGCCAGCAGTTCAAGACCCAGTGGGCCCTACGAGCAGTACTTC.

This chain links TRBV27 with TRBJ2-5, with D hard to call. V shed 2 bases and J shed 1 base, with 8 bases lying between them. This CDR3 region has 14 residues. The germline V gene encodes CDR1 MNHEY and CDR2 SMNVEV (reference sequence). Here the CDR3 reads CASSLMAAQETQYF. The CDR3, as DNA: TGTGCCAGCAGTTTAATGGCTGCCCAAGAGACCCAGTACTTC.

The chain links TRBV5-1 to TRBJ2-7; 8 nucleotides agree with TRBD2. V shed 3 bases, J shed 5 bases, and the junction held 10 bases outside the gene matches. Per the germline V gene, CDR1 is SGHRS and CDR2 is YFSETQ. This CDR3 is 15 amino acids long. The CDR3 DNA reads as TGCGCCAGCAGCTCGGCAGCGGGAGTAGCGCACGAGCAGTACTTC. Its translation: CASSSAAGVAHEQYF.

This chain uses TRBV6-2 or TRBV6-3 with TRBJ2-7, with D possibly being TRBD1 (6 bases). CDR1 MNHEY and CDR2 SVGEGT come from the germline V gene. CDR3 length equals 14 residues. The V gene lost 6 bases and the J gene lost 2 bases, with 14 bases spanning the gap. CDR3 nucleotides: TGTGCCAGCAGCCCCTACGGGGACACCTACGAGCAGTACTTC. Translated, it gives CASSPYGDTYEQYF.

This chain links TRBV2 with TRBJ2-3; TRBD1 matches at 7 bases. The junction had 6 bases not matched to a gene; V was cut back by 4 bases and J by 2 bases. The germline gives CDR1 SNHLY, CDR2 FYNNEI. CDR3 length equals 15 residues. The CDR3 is CASSVWTGLTDTQYF. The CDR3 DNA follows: TGTGCCAGCAGTGTTTGGACAGGCCTCACAGATACGCAGTATTTT. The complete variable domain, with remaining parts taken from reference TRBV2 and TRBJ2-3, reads EPEVTQTPSHQVTQMGQEVILRCVPISNHLYFYWYRQILGQKVEFLVSFYNNEISEKSEIFDDQFSVERPDGSNFTLKIRSTKLEDSAMYFCASSVWTGLTDTQYFGPGTRLTVL.

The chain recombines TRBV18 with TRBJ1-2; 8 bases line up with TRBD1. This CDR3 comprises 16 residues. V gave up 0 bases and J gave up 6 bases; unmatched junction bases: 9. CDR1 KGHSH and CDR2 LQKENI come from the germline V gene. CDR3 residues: CASSPPGGQGVNGYTF. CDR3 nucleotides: TGTGCCAGCTCACCACCTGGCGGACAGGGTGTAAATGGCTACACCTTC.

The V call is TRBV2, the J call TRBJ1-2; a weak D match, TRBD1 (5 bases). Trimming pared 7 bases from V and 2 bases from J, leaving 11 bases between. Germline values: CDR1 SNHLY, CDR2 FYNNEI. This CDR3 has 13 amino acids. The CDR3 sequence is CASKGQQNYGYTF. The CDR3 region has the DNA TGTGCCAGCAAGGGGCAGCAAAACTATGGCTACACCTTC.

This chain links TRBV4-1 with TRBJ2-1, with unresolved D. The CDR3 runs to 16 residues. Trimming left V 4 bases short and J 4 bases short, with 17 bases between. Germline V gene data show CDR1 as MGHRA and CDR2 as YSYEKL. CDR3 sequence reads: CASSLTRSLAYNEQFF. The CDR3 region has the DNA TGCGCCAGCAGCCTAACCCGGAGCTTAGCATACAATGAGCAGTTCTTC.

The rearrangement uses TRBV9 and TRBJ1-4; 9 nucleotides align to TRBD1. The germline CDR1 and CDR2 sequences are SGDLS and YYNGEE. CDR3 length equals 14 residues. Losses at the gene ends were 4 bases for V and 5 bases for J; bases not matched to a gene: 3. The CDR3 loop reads CASSTGTGNEKLFF. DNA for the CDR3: TGTGCCAGCAGCACCGGGACAGGGAATGAAAAACTGTTTTTT.

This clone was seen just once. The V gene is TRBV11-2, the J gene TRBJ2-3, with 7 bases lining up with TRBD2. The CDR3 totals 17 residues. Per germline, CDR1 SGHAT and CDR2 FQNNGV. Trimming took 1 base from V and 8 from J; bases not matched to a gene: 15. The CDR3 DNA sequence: TGTGCCAGCAGCTTAGGTAGCCTAGCGGCATCCAAGGCTACGCAGTATTTT. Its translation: CASSLGSLAASKATQYF.

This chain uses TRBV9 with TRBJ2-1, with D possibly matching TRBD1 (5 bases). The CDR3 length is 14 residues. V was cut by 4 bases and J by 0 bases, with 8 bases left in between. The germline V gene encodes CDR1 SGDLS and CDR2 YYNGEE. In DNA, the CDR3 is TGTGCCAGCAGCACGCAGGGCTCCTACAATGAGCAGTTCTTC. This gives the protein CASSTQGSYNEQFF.